This T cell receptor beta chain derives from a study of blood T cell repertoires in COVID-19. Turning to the study itself: Acute and convalescent COVID-19 specimens originated in the United States, Italy and Spain.

The CDR3 length is 17 residues. Trimming took off 1 base at V and 1 base at J, with 16 bases between the two ends. Germline-derived CDR1 and CDR2 are SGHDN and FVKESK. Original methodology: Amplification with reference gene primers provided the estimates of nucleated cell counts. The data were produced by immunoSEQ multiplex PCR, yet TCRdb's version contains in-frame clones alone and is incomplete. The V and J calls and clone size are taken from that table; D and trimming were inferred from the DNA. The sample lists approximately 150,000 clones; roughly 80% were seen once. Source material: PBMCs or T cells enriched from blood (not recorded which). The receptor's source is a woman aged 40 to 50 with acute COVID-19. This rearrangement joins TRBV14 to TRBJ1-2; D is possibly TRBD1 (6 bases). The CDR3, as DNA: TGTGCCAGCAGCCAAGGGACCTCGGGGGGGCTTAACTATGGCTACACCTTC. The encoded protein is CASSQGTSGGLNYGYTF.